These 15 T cell receptor beta chains came from one sample sequenced in a study of beta chain features in type 1 diabetes. As every portion of the isolated RNA was reverse transcribed, the sequencing read expressed TCRB transcripts. The protocol was immunoSEQ multiplex PCR, while the TCRdb copy is restricted to in-frame clones and leaves out a portion. The table has about 620,000 clones, around a sixth seen once; the top ten hold about 0.087%. Sequencing was done on a sample of naive CD4+ T cells from blood. The source of these receptors is a man between 18 and 29 years old in good health.

The chain is built from TRBV4-3 and TRBJ1-2; D uncertain. This CDR3 spans 16 amino acids. The V end was cut by 5 bases, the J end by 4 bases, with 20 bases between. Germline V CDR1 and CDR2: LGHNA, YSLEER. CDR3 loop: CASSSTRTASVYGYTF. The CDR3 DNA is TGCGCCAGCAGCTCAACACGGACGGCTTCAGTCTATGGCTACACCTTC.

The V gene is TRBV27, the J gene TRBJ2-5; the match to TRBD2 covers 8 bases. Germline CDR1 reads MNHEY; CDR2 reads SMNVEV (reference sequence). The V and J ends lost 5 bases and 0 bases, in that order; junction bases with no gene match: 17. The CDR3 has 19 amino acids. CDR3 sequence (DNA): TGTGCCAGCAGTCCCTCTATGAAAGCGGGGGTTATGTACCAAGAGACCCAGTACTTC. This gives the protein CASSPSMKAGVMYQETQYF.

This clone has more than one count but fewer than ten. The rearrangement uses TRBV4-2 and TRBJ2-7; D is unresolved. The CDR3 runs to 14 residues. Trimming stripped 1 base from V and 3 bases from J, with 10 bases between. CDR1 is LGHNA, CDR2 YNFKEQ, per germline. CDR3 sequence reads: CASSQVTGIYEQYF. The DNA for the CDR3 is TGTGCCAGCAGCCAAGTTACGGGTATCTACGAGCAGTACTTC.

V usage is TRBV5-1 and J usage is TRBJ2-3; perhaps TRBD2 as D (5 bases). V lost 4 bases, J lost 0 bases, and 12 bases lay in between. The CDR3 consists of 15 residues. The germline gives CDR1 SGHRS, CDR2 YFSETQ. CDR3 region: CASSPLSGSTDTQYF. The DNA for the CDR3 is TGCGCCAGCAGCCCGTTAAGCGGAAGCACAGATACGCAGTATTTT.

The chain carries TRBV28 and TRBJ2-7; maybe TRBD2 (5 bases). The CDR3 runs 10 residues. Deletions cut 4 bases from V and 7 bases from J, with 5 bases between. Germline loops: CDR1 MDHEN, CDR2 SYDVKM. CDR3 protein: CASSSGEQYF. The CDR3 DNA reads TGTGCCAGCAGTTCGGGGGAGCAGTACTTC.

In this sample, this clone turned up a few times. The chain joins TRBV11-2 to TRBJ2-3; a weak D match, TRBD1 (5 bases). The CDR3 loop spans 13 amino acids. From germline, CDR1 is SGHAT and CDR2 FQNNGV. Trimming stripped 3 bases from V and 5 bases from J, with 9 bases between. The CDR3 DNA is TGTGCCAGCAGCTTTGGAGACAGAGATACGCAGTATTTT. Protein product: CASSFGDRDTQYF.

The chain carries TRBV4-1 and TRBJ1-3; D might be TRBD1 (5 bases). The CDR3 length is 15 residues. Trimming cost V 0 bases and J 2 bases, with 8 bases left between them. Germline V gene sequence: CDR1 MGHRA, CDR2 YSYEKL. The CDR3 nucleotides are TGCGCCAGCAGCCAAGATCCGGGGCCTGGAAACACCATATATTTT. Translated, it gives CASSQDPGPGNTIYF.

This clone showed up just a few times. J is TRBJ1-5 and V is TRBV9; D is unclear. The CDR3 contains 14 residues. From germline, CDR1 is SGDLS and CDR2 YYNGEE. Between the trimmed V and J ends, which lost 4 bases and 0 bases, there was a span of 8 bases. CDR3 DNA sequence: TGTGCCAGCAGCCGTGGAAATAGCAATCAGCCCCAGCATTTT. Amino acid sequence: CASSRGNSNQPQHF.

The V and J genes are TRBV6-5 and TRBJ1-5; TRBD1 matches 9 bases. The CDR3 is 16 residues long. V shed 4 bases and J 2 bases; nucleotides not matched to a gene: 6. The germline CDR1 and CDR2 sequences are MNHEY and SVGAGI. CDR3 amino acids: CASSSPGTGRNQPQHF. DNA of the CDR3: TGTGCCAGCAGTTCCCCCGGGACAGGGCGCAATCAGCCCCAGCATTTT.

This clone was counted a few times. This chain connects TRBV5-4 to TRBJ1-6, with TRBD1 matching 9 bases. Germline V gene data show CDR1 as SGHNT and CDR2 as YYREEE (reference sequence). V was pared by 4 bases and J by 7 bases, with 3 bases of the junction left unmatched. The CDR3 loop spans 14 amino acids. CDR3 protein: CASSPGQGNSPLHF. The CDR3 coding sequence is TGTGCCAGCAGCCCGGGACAGGGAAATTCACCCCTCCACTTT.

This clone was observed a few times. The gene calls are TRBV5-1 and TRBJ2-7; 10 nucleotides agree with TRBD1. CDR3 size: 15 residues. Germline trimming cut 4 bases from V and 0 bases from J; bases unmatched to any gene: 4. Germline V gives CDR1 SGHRS, CDR2 YFSETQ. This CDR3 is CASSRGQGGSYEQYF. CDR3 in DNA: TGCGCCAGCAGCCGAGGACAGGGGGGCTCCTACGAGCAGTACTTC.

V gene TRBV10-3 combines with J gene TRBJ1-6; maybe TRBD1 (6 bases). This CDR3 spans 15 amino acids. Germline V gene sequence: CDR1 ENHRY, CDR2 SYGVKD. The germline V and J ends were trimmed by 6 bases and 6 bases, with 15 bases remaining between them. The CDR3: CAIRDSGTVNSPLHF. CDR3 DNA: TGTGCCATCAGGGACAGCGGGACGGTTAATTCACCCCTCCACTTT.

This rearrangement joins TRBV7-2 to TRBJ2-5; possibly TRBD1 or TRBD2 for D (5 bases each). V shed 5 bases and J shed 2 bases, with 18 bases lying between them. This CDR3 comprises 16 residues. Germline loops: CDR1 SGHTA, CDR2 FQGNSA. DNA for the CDR3: TGTGCCAGCAGCCTAAGGGGCCTAGCAGGTCAAGAGACCCAGTACTTC. Its translation is CASSLRGLAGQETQYF.

This clone was seen more than once but under ten times. The CDR3 DNA reads TGCGCCAGCAGCTTGGCCGCAATTGGAAACACCATATATTTT. Translation: CASSLAAIGNTIYF. This chain joins TRBV5-1 and TRBJ1-3, with D uncertain. From germline, CDR1 is SGHRS and CDR2 YFSETQ. The CDR3 loop spans 14 amino acids. The ends were cut back, 0 bases at V and 3 bases at J, with 7 bases in the middle.

The rearrangement uses TRBV19 and TRBJ2-7; D is ambiguous. CDR1 is LNHDA and CDR2 is SQIVND in the germline V gene (reference sequence). CDR3 size: 13 residues. V was clipped by 3 bases and J by 2 bases, with 8 bases between them. The CDR3 protein is CASSMGVTYEQYF. Here the CDR3 DNA reads TGTGCCAGTAGTATGGGTGTTACCTACGAGCAGTACTTC.